These 16 T cell receptor beta chains came from one sample sequenced in a study of shared clonotypes between healthy human individuals. CD45RO-negative, CCR7-selected cells formed the naive CD8 fraction, which excluded terminally differentiated effector memory CD45RA+ cells. Sequencing used immunoSEQ multiplex PCR; TCRdb keeps in-frame clones, though not all of them. The sample shows under 2,000,000 clones, just under 95% of them seen only once. The sample comprised naive CD8+ T cells sorted from blood. These receptors originate from a young man in good health.

The J gene is TRBJ2-7, the V gene TRBV5-6, with D tentatively TRBD1 (6 bases). The CDR3 length is 17 residues. V was pared by 0 bases and J by 0 bases, with 16 bases between. CDR1 SGHDT and CDR2 YYEEEE come from the germline V gene. The chain's CDR3 is CASSLVGYRESSYEQYF. DNA for the CDR3: TGTGCCAGCAGCTTGGTCGGTTACAGGGAAAGCTCCTACGAGCAGTACTTC.

This rearrangement joins TRBV6-1 to TRBJ2-5; D is uncertain. Germline-derived CDR1 and CDR2 are MNHNS and SASEGT. Trimming cost V 7 bases and J 5 bases, with 11 bases left between them. The CDR3 is made up of 12 amino acids. The CDR3 here is CASTDQGETQYF. CDR3 nucleotide sequence: TGTGCCAGCACCGATCAAGGGGAGACCCAGTACTTC.

Regarding this clone: This CDR3 is also generated by other DNA sequences in the sample. The chain employs TRBV9 and TRBJ2-7, with 8 bases lining up with TRBD1. The germline gives CDR1 SGDLS, CDR2 YYNGEE. J gave up 3 bases and V 0 bases, and 5 bases lay outside the gene matches. The CDR3 totals 15 residues. The CDR3 here is CASSVGTGLGYEQYF. In nucleotides, the CDR3 is TGTGCCAGCAGCGTAGGGACAGGGCTGGGCTACGAGCAGTACTTC.

The rearrangement joins TRBV27 to TRBJ1-6; 8 bases are shared with TRBD1. The V gene end was trimmed by 2 bases and the J gene end by 0 bases; junction bases not matched to a gene: 9. This CDR3 has 19 residues. CDR1 MNHEY and CDR2 SMNVEV come from the germline V gene (reference sequence). The CDR3 region is CASSLTPQGAYSYNSPLHF. CDR3 DNA: TGTGCCAGCAGTTTAACTCCCCAGGGGGCGTACTCCTATAATTCACCCCTCCACTTT.

This chain uses TRBV6-5 with TRBJ2-1; D might be TRBD1 (6 bases). The germline V gene has CDR1 MNHEY and CDR2 SVGAGI. Trimming stripped 5 bases from V and 7 bases from J, with 12 bases between. This CDR3 comprises 13 residues. The CDR3 protein is CASSPEQGNEQFF. The CDR3 DNA follows: TGTGCCAGCAGTCCGGAACAGGGTAATGAGCAGTTCTTC.

This clone has a single count. The V and J genes are TRBV4-1 and TRBJ2-7; D is undetermined. Germline V gene sequence: CDR1 MGHRA, CDR2 YSYEKL. The V end lost 3 bases, the J end lost 2 bases, and 8 bases lay between the germline ends. The CDR3 runs 13 residues. CDR3 DNA sequence: TGCGCCAGCAGCCAGTCCTGGACCTACGAGCAGTACTTC. Its translation: CASSQSWTYEQYF.

This clone was seen a single time. This chain links TRBV19 with TRBJ2-7, with a possible D match to TRBD1 (5 bases). Per the germline V gene, CDR1 is LNHDA and CDR2 is SQIVND (reference sequence). The CDR3 sequence is 11 residues long. V was cut by 11 bases and J by 0 bases, with 8 bases left in between. For the CDR3, the DNA is TGTGCCGTAGGGGACTCCTACGAGCAGTACTTC. Protein sequence: CAVGDSYEQYF.

This clone was detected only a few times. The rearrangement links TRBV6-1 to TRBJ1-2; D is uncertain. Germline CDR1 and CDR2: MNHNS and SASEGT. V lost 1 base to trimming and J lost 7 bases, with 19 bases between them. The CDR3 has 16 amino acids. The CDR3 DNA reads as TGTGCCAGCAGTGAAGAGTTGGGCACCTGGGTGAGTGGCTACACCTTC. This codes for CASSEELGTWVSGYTF.

The chain is built from TRBV13 and TRBJ2-5; D is undetermined. The CDR3 is made up of 15 amino acids. The germline CDR1 and CDR2 sequences are PRHDT and FYEKMQ (reference sequence). V gave up 5 bases and J gave up 1 base, with 14 bases separating them. The chain's CDR3 is CASSPPDRIQETQYF. In DNA form, the CDR3 reads TGTGCCAGCAGCCCCCCCGATCGAATCCAAGAGACCCAGTACTTC.

This clone was recorded a few times. The CDR3 reads CASAEGAAGELFF. CDR3 bases: TGTGCCAGCGCGGAGGGGGCCGCCGGGGAGCTGTTTTTT. V usage is TRBV6-5 and J usage is TRBJ2-2, with a weak D call TRBD1 (7 bases). CDR3 length: 13 residues. V lost 8 bases and J lost 6, with 13 bases in between. Germline lookup yields CDR1 MNHEY and CDR2 SVGAGI.

V and J are TRBV5-1 and TRBJ2-2, with 7 bases that match TRBD1. Looked up from germline, CDR1 is SGHRS and CDR2 is YFSETQ. The CDR3 contains 13 residues. V was clipped by 3 bases and J by 6 bases; unmatched bases: 2. Here the CDR3 reads CASSWDSPGELFF. As DNA, the CDR3 is TGCGCCAGCAGCTGGGACAGCCCCGGGGAGCTGTTTTTT. The variable domain in full, with the rest retrieved from reference TRBV5-1 and TRBJ2-2, is KAGVTQTPRYLIKTRGQQVTLSCSPISGHRSVSWYQQTPGQGLQFLFEYFSETQRNKGNFPGRFSGRQFSNSRSEMNVSTLELGDSALYLCASSWDSPGELFFGEGSRLTVL.

CDR3 DNA: TGTGCCAGCAGCTTATGGACGTCTTCCTATTACGCCGGCGAGCAGTACTTC. It yields the protein CASSLWTSSYYAGEQYF. This chain uses TRBV5-6 with TRBJ2-7; unclear D gene. Per the germline V gene, CDR1 is SGHDT and CDR2 is YYEEEE. Trimming shortened V by 2 bases and J by 6 bases, and 24 bases separated the two germline ends. The CDR3 consists of 17 residues.

With respect to this clone: This sample includes further DNA sequences coding for the same CDR3. CDR3 bases: TGTGCCAGCAGCCTGGAGGGGAACACTGAAGCTTTCTTT. Encoded protein: CASSLEGNTEAFF. The chain joins TRBV11-2 to TRBJ1-1; no reliable D call. From germline, CDR1 is SGHAT and CDR2 FQNNGV. Trimming cost V 5 bases and J 1 base, with 8 bases left between them. The CDR3 is 13 amino acids. The variable domain in full, completed from reference TRBV11-2 and TRBJ1-1, reads EAGVAQSPRYKIIEKRQSVAFWCNPISGHATLYWYQQILGQGPKLLIQFQNNGVVDDSQLPKDRFSAERLKGVDSTLKIQPAKLEDSAVYLCASSLEGNTEAFFGQGTRLTVV.

This chain links TRBV2 with TRBJ2-1, with D possibly called TRBD1 or TRBD2 (5 bases each). The CDR3 runs to 12 residues. Germline V lookup: CDR1 SNHLY, CDR2 FYNNEI. V gave up 10 bases and J gave up 2 bases, with 9 bases separating them. The CDR3 region has the DNA TGTGCCAACCGAGGGGCCTACAATGAGCAGTTCTTC. Protein sequence: CANRGAYNEQFF.

The V and J genes are TRBV4-1 and TRBJ2-5, with 10 bases aligning to TRBD2. Germline CDR1 is MGHRA and CDR2 is YSYEKL. The CDR3 has 15 residues. The ends lost 4 bases at V and 5 bases at J; junction bases unmatched: 7. The CDR3 nucleotides read TGCGCCAGCAGCCTACCCGGGACTAGCGATGAGACCCAGTACTTC. This gives the protein CASSLPGTSDETQYF.

The chain joins TRBV7-9 to TRBJ2-7; D is perhaps TRBD2 (6 bases). The CDR3 is 16 amino acids. Trimming removed 0 bases from V and 0 bases from J, with 12 bases in between. Germline V gives CDR1 SEHNR, CDR2 FQNEAQ (reference sequence). CDR3 amino acids: CASSLALRRDSYEQYF. CDR3 bases: TGTGCCAGCAGCTTAGCGCTAAGGCGGGACTCCTACGAGCAGTACTTC.